Following are 10 T cell receptor beta chains from one sample sequenced in a study of human T cells and chemical hapten exposure. Total RNA extraction was carried out from unfractionated whole blood. TCRdb re-called the 5' RACE reads with MiXCR, one entry per CDR3 protein. The table shows under 100,000 distinct CDR3 sequences, with about 15% occurring only once. Receptors originate from a female donor in good health.

This clonotype was recorded a few times. The chain has TRBV7-8 and TRBJ2-2; 9 bases map to TRBD1. This CDR3 contains 18 residues. Germline values: CDR1 SGHVS, CDR2 FQNEAQ. V was pared by 5 bases and J by 6 bases, with 16 bases of the junction left unmatched. DNA of the CDR3: TGTGCCAGCAGCCCATCCCCGGGGGGACAGGGATTTCCCGGGGAGCTGTTTTTT. Its translation: CASSPSPGGQGFPGELFF.

This chain uses TRBV7-2 with TRBJ2-7; 8 bases map to TRBD1. Per the germline V gene, CDR1 is SGHTA and CDR2 is FQGNSA. The CDR3 is made up of 14 amino acids. V shed 4 bases, J shed 3 bases, and the junction held 5 bases outside the gene matches. For the CDR3, the DNA is TGTGCCAGCAGCTCGGACAGGGTGAGCTACGAGCAGTACTTC. This codes for CASSSDRVSYEQYF.

In its sample, this clonotype was seen a few times. V and J are TRBV28 and TRBJ2-3, with no clear D. Trimming stripped 4 bases from V and 6 bases from J, with 8 bases between. The CDR3 spans 12 residues. Germline V gene lookup returns CDR1 MDHEN and CDR2 SYDVKM. The CDR3 is CASSSELDTQYF. CDR3 coding DNA: TGTGCCAGCAGTTCTGAGTTGGATACGCAGTATTTT. The variable domain in full, with the rest retrieved from reference TRBV28 and TRBJ2-3, is DVKVTQSSRYLVKRTGEKVFLECVQDMDHENMFWYRQDPGLGLRLIYFSYDVKMKEKGDIPEGYSVSREKKERFSLILESASTNQTSMYLCASSSELDTQYFGPGTRLTVL.

Only a few counts were recorded for this clonotype. This chain uses TRBV5-4 with TRBJ2-3; D gene uncertain. CDR1 is SGHNT, CDR2 YYREEE, per germline (reference sequence). The CDR3 consists of 14 residues. Deletions cut 3 bases from V and 2 bases from J, with 10 bases between. Here the CDR3 DNA reads TGTGCCAGCAGCTCCTCGACGGCCACAGATACGCAGTATTTT. Translated, it gives CASSSSTATDTQYF.

This clonotype has a handful of counts. The rearrangement joins TRBV5-5 to TRBJ2-2, with D perhaps matching TRBD1 (5 bases). The germline V and J ends were trimmed by 1 base and 0 bases, with 13 bases remaining between them. The CDR3 totals 17 residues. CDR1 and CDR2 (germline): SGHKS, YYEKEE (reference sequence). CDR3 amino acids: CASSLTGVGPNTGELFF. CDR3 nucleotides: TGTGCCAGCAGCTTGACAGGCGTGGGGCCGAACACCGGGGAGCTGTTTTTT.

This clonotype was detected once. The CDR3 protein is CASRNVGTGGQPQHF. DNA for the CDR3: TGTGCCAGCAGGAATGTCGGGACAGGCGGTCAGCCCCAGCATTTT. V is TRBV27 and J is TRBJ1-5; 8 nucleotides match TRBD1. V was pared by 6 bases and J by 6 bases, with 10 bases of the junction left unmatched. CDR3 length: 15 amino acids. Germline CDR1 MNHEY, CDR2 SMNVEV (reference sequence).

This chain uses TRBV30 with TRBJ2-1; TRBD2 might be the D (6 bases). The CDR3 is 14 residues long. CDR1 is GTSNPN and CDR2 is SVGIG in the germline V gene (reference sequence). Deletions cut 4 bases from V and 2 bases from J, with 12 bases between. The CDR3: CAWTGGNPYNEQFF. The CDR3 DNA reads as TGTGCCTGGACCGGCGGGAACCCCTACAATGAGCAGTTCTTC.

This clonotype has at least ten counts. The genes are TRBV29-1 and TRBJ1-2, with D possibly matching TRBD1 (5 bases). V was pared by 2 bases and J by 3 bases, with 19 bases between. Germline assignment: CDR1 SQVTM and CDR2 ANQGSEA. The CDR3 extends over 16 amino acids. CDR3 region: CSVESRAVKSHYGYTF. CDR3 bases: TGCAGCGTTGAATCCAGGGCAGTTAAAAGTCACTATGGCTACACCTTC.

V and J are TRBV10-3 and TRBJ2-7; D may be TRBD2 (6 bases). V gave up 0 bases and J gave up 4 bases, with 19 bases separating them. Germline V gene data show CDR1 as ENHRY and CDR2 as SYGVKD. This CDR3 spans 17 amino acids. CDR3 loop: CAISESVSSGTLYEQYF. CDR3 coding DNA: TGTGCCATCAGTGAGTCCGTCAGTTCCGGGACTCTATACGAGCAGTACTTC.

This clonotype was seen more than once but under ten times. V usage is TRBV5-4 and J usage is TRBJ2-3; 7 bases map to TRBD1. This CDR3 region has 15 residues. After removal of 4 bases from V and 0 bases from J, the junction contained 5 bases not matched to a gene. Germline loops: CDR1 SGHNT, CDR2 YYREEE (reference sequence). CDR3 bases: TGTGCCAGCAGCCCTGGGACAGCTAGCACAGATACGCAGTATTTT. This translates into CASSPGTASTDTQYF.